This TCR beta chain was recovered during a study of shared T cell receptors in the human thymus. Measured with immunoSEQ multiplex PCR; TCRdb has only the in-frame clones, and not every one. The sample has some 700,000 clones, approximately 90% seen once. Germline CDR1 SGHRS, CDR2 YFSETQ. This CDR3 is 15 amino acids long. The V and J ends lost 0 bases and 3 bases, in that order; junction bases with no gene match: 5. These data also featured in a second study, about human thymus T cells. That report notes: Donors were healthy Finnish infants having corrective surgery for congenital heart defects. Resections obtained during corrective heart surgery supplied the thymus tissue. Within thymic and blood repertoires, V and J gene usage appeared to be biased. Unrelated individuals had highly overlapping thymic repertoires, as reported in related research.

V is TRBV5-1 and J is TRBJ2-7, with 8 bases lining up with TRBD2. The material sequenced was thymocytes. The sequence came from a boy in the first two years of life with a congenital heart defect. The CDR3 spells CASSLEAGAIYEQYF. The DNA for the CDR3 is TGCGCCAGCAGCTTGGAAGCGGGAGCGATCTACGAGCAGTACTTC.